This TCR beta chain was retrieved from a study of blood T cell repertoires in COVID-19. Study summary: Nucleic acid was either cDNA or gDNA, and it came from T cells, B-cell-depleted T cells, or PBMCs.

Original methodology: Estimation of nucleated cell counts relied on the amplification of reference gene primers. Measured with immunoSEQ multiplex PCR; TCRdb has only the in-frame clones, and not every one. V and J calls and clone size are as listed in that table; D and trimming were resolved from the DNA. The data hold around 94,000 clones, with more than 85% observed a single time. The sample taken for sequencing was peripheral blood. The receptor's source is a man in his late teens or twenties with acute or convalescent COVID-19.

The CDR3 DNA reads as TGTGCCAGCAGCTACGGGACTGTGTTAACTGAAGCTTTCTTT. Translation: CASSYGTVLTEAFF. The V gene is TRBV3-1 (or the pseudogene TRBV3-2), the J gene TRBJ1-1; TRBD1 might be the D (5 bases). CDR1 LGHDT and CDR2 YNNKEL come from the germline V gene (reference sequence). CDR3 length: 14 amino acids. V was pared by 5 bases and J by 5 bases, with 15 bases between.